Detailed here is one T cell receptor (beta chain). No cognate antigen has been identified for it. Base qualities were left out, and no much larger clone turns up one base away. In total, roughly 670 healthy bone marrow donors made up the cohort. At the time of sampling, every cohort member was nominally healthy, though immune exposures that went unrecorded were likely present. The donor tested CMV seronegative, placing the donor among the roughly 340 seronegative members of the cohort. Each donor provided a peripheral blood sample, and peripheral blood mononuclear cells were used for TCR beta sequencing. Genomic DNA was extracted from the blood cell samples with the Qiagen DNeasy Blood Extraction Kit. The data were obtained in a study of cytomegalovirus exposure and HLA in healthy donors (dated by TCRdb to about 2017). With regard to the full study: An earlier analysis of approximately 640 of the donors reported about 250 Gb of sequence data and 117 million unique TCR beta sequences from approximately 180 million T cells. An early release covering some 640 HLA-typed donors comprised 250 to 350 gigabases of sequencing data and around 80 million unique TCR sequences. The genetic ancestry cluster associated with self-reported Caucasian donors included around 76% of the approximately 400 genotyped donors. The study aimed to test whether signatures of past pathogen exposure could be identified by cataloging public T cell receptors. Using immunosequencing, the study profiled T cell repertoires from around 670 subjects and related those repertoires to cytomegalovirus serostatus. Besides the first cohort of 666 subjects, a separate validation cohort made up of 120 different subjects was used. The study combined high-throughput TCR immunosequencing, statistical association of individual TCRs with disease status, and machine learning to predict cytomegalovirus infection status. In a later analysis, previously published TCR beta repertoires from fewer than 750 donors were re-analyzed and high-resolution HLA genotyping was added so that TCR occurrence patterns could be studied. The later analysis used no new phenotypic data to find candidate immune exposures, relying instead on TCR beta sequences and their occurrence across donors. In an earlier analysis of 587 of the donors, high-throughput TCR beta sequencing was used to judge whether each TCR beta V gene segment behaved as functional or pseudogenic. Donor age, sex, ethnicity and CMV serostatus were compiled alongside the repertoire data. A later genetic analysis used genome-wide SNP genotypes for about 65% of the roughly 700 donors, treating that subset as a discovery cohort. Every repertoire in the discovery cohort had been generated on one and the same sequencing platform. HLA typing covered class I and class II loci at four-digit resolution. Typing coverage varied by locus: roughly 629-640 donors for A, B, C, DRB1 and DQB1; under 550 for DQA1; around 610 for DPA1; 400 to 480 for DPB1. Because of strong linkage in the cohort, four or five DR-DQ haplotypes were treated as single units for association and clustering. On average, around 200,000 unique TCR beta nucleotide sequences were sequenced per donor among a few hundred genotyped donors of the cohort, with 15% to 20% of those sequences being non-productive. Overall study outcomes, separate from this receptor: When HLA alleles, especially DR and DQ, strongly co-occurred, TCR associations were difficult to assign to individual alleles. In the study, about 150 TCR beta chains were listed as associated with cytomegalovirus. According to the authors, the approach could potentially be generalized to other disease states and immunological phenotypes. A few of the identified cytomegalovirus-associated TCR beta chains were confirmed in vitro to be specific for cytomegalovirus antigens. The 87-base-pair reads could not distinguish some IMGT-functional V segments, including TRBV6-2 and TRBV6-3, so those segments were excluded. In a later analysis, HLA-associated TCR beta chains showed more clonal expansion and lower generation probabilities than non-associated chains that were equally common. In a later analysis, the rate of TCR association differed among HLA loci, with DRB1 alleles having the most associated TCRs and HLA-C alleles having the fewest. Presence/absence analyses assumed roughly uniform sequencing depth across donors, an assumption that may not hold. Linkage disequilibrium might explain the correlated functional status among segregating V segments, but an unknown experimental factor could not be excluded. Because counts were too low, about 15 rarely observed V segments, including chromosome 9 orphons, were left out of the earlier analysis of approximately 580 of the donors. In both the original and validation cohorts, the classifier was reported to diagnose cytomegalovirus status with high specificity and sensitivity. V-gene and J-gene trimming of TCR beta chains was associated with a missense DCLRE1C variant in a later genetic analysis, and the association was replicated in an independent cohort. A group of highly shared sequence variants was considered likely to be a technical artifact of the sequencing pipeline. Compared with the roughly 670-donor mean, donors in an Asian-associated ancestry cluster had fewer N-insertions in productive TCRs, according to a later genetic analysis. A later analysis associated 15,000 to 20,000 TCR beta sequences with specific HLA alleles at a false discovery rate of 0.05. Immune exposure information for the cohort was limited to CMV serostatus. In an earlier analysis of about 600 of the donors, most TCR beta V segments appeared in productive rearrangements about 87% or about 30% of the time, broadly matching IMGT annotations. Across donors, most TCR sequences were observed very rarely, whereas some public TCRs were present in many individuals. A further reported finding was that TCR beta sequences accurately predicted the HLA-A and HLA-B alleles for most subjects in the first cohort. HLA typing was unavailable for some donors at each locus, so association tests used only the typed subset. In this cohort, only TCR beta chains were sequenced, and detectable features were limited by the absence of alpha or paired-chain data. According to a later analysis, parvovirus B19, influenza, CMV and Epstein-Barr virus appeared linked to several top co-occurrence clusters. According to a later analysis, most CMV-associated TCR beta chains appeared to be HLA-restricted, and the HLA associations seemed to be driven largely by CMV exposure.

The library was generated by the immunoSEQ multiplex PCR assay. A mixture of 60 forward primers for TCR Vbeta segments and 13 reverse primers for TCR Jbeta segments was used in the multiplex PCR. A multiplex PCR assay on genomic DNA amplified the CDR3 region of rearranged TCR beta genes. The amplified TCR beta libraries were sequenced on the Illumina HiSeq System as 87-base-pair reads. In the source study's methods: A later analysis tallied approximately 87 million unique TCR beta chains across the 666 repertoires, and approximately 11 million of those chains were shared by two or more donors. Raw reads were error-corrected and collapsed into unique sequences with a nearest-neighbor algorithm that merged closely related sequences to remove PCR and sequencing errors. CDR3 sequences were aligned to IMGT reference sequences to assign V, D and J gene segments. For a sequence to be retained, a match of at least six nucleotides to both a V gene segment and a J gene segment was required. A rearrangement counted as productive if the CDR3 had no stop codons and remained in frame with V and J, and every other rearrangement counted as non-productive. CDR3 was defined by IMGT convention, running from the second conserved V-encoded cysteine to the conserved J-encoded phenylalanine. The earlier analysis of 500 to 600 of the donors excluded sequences that lacked an unambiguous match to a single V gene segment. An earlier analysis of under 750 of the donors called V segments functional above 56.7% productive rearrangements and segregating when the between-donor standard deviation exceeded 5%. A statistical classification framework was built for diagnosing cytomegalovirus status from the catalog of TCR beta chain sequences. V and J gene assignment, in a later analysis, came from comparing TCR nucleotide sequences with IMGT/GENE-DB human TR gene sequences. A later analysis assigned CDR3 sequences and most-parsimonious VDJ recombination scenarios with the TCRdist pipeline. In a later analysis, each TCR beta chain was defined by its CDR3 amino acid sequence together with its V-gene family, and reads lacking a unique V-gene family were excluded. A later analysis removed 500 to 650 highly shared, low-generation-probability nucleotide sequences to deal with suspected cross-contamination and a sequencing artifact. In a later analysis, a clonal expansion index was calculated for each public chain from normalized within-repertoire ranks of inferred template counts. In a later analysis, generation probabilities were computed with a VDJ recombination model fitted to out-of-frame rearrangements, and the resulting probabilities were checked against IGoR. In a later analysis, TCR-TCR, TCR-HLA and TCR-CMV co-occurrence was scored with hypergeometric tests, and a repertoire-size bias correction was applied to TCR pairs. False discovery rates were estimated in a later analysis by permuting HLA or CMV assignments 20 times. In a later analysis, co-occurring TCRs were grouped with DBSCAN, and TCRdist sequence similarity was added when clustering was performed within HLA-allele-positive subsets. For co-occurrence clustering, repertoires with fewer than 30,000 or more than 120,000 public chains were excluded, along with 4 to 6 repertoires with anomalous nucleotide sharing. TCRdb took this table from immuneACCESS and kept in-frame rearrangements with V and J called. Such tables lack part of the clones; where checked against another copy, unresolved V genes explain under half of the gap, and the rest is unexplained. Clonal size and the V and J genes are those of that table, whereas D and trimming came from the DNA. The sample has about 190,000 clones on record, 81% of them singletons. The ten top clones hold 3% to 4.5% of the sample.

V gives up 0 bases and J gives up 4 bases, and the segment between their germline ends measures 16 bases. CDR1 and CDR2 were assigned from the germline V gene as SGHRS and YFSETQ. The CDR3 measures 16 amino acids from cysteine to phenylalanine. The only DNA kept is the CDR3, 48 bases in frame from the first base. The TCR originated in a man aged 50-59 years in good health and CMV-seronegative. Rearrangement joined TRBV5-1 to TRBJ1-2; no confident D gene assignment can be made. The sample was PBMCs. The CDR3 reads as follows: CASSLDNRVTGYGYTF. The bases read TGCGCCAGCAGCTTGGACAACAGAGTGACCGGCTATGGCTACACCTTC.